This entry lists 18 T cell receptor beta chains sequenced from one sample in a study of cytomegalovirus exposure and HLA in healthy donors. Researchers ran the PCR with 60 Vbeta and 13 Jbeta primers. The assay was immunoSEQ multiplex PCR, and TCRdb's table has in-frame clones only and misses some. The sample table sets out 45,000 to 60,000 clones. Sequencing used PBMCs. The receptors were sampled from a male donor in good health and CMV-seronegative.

CDR3 DNA: TGTGCCAGCAGTTACGAAAGGGGTCGCTACGAGCAGTACTTC. This gives the protein CASSYERGRYEQYF. V usage is TRBV6-5 and J usage is TRBJ2-7; TRBD1 might be the D (5 bases). CDR1 and CDR2 from the germline V gene are MNHEY and SVGAGI. This CDR3 comprises 14 residues. Deletions cut 2 bases from V and 3 bases from J, with 11 bases between.

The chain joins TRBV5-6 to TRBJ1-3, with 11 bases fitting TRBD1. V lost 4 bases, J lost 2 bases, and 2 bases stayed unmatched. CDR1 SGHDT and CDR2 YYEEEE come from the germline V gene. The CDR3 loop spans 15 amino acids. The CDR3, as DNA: TGTGCCAGCAGCCTGGGACAGGGGGCTGGAAACACCATATATTTT. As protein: CASSLGQGAGNTIYF.

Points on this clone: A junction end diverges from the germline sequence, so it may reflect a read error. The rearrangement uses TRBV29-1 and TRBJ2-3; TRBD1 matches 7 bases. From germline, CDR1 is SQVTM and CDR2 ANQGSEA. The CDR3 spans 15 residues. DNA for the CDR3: TGCAGCGTTGCTGTTCGGGACAGACCCGCAGATAAGCAGTATTTT. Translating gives CSVAVRDRPADKQYF.

This CDR3 reads CASRRTGENGYTF. The CDR3, as DNA: TGTGCCAGCAGACGGACAGGGGAAAATGGCTACACCTTC. This chain uses TRBV6-5 with TRBJ1-2; 9 positions match TRBD1. With V trimmed by 6 bases and J by 6 bases, 5 bases remained unmatched. This CDR3 spans 13 amino acids. The germline V gene has CDR1 MNHEY and CDR2 SVGAGI.

For the CDR3, the DNA is TGCGCCAGCAGCTCCGGGACTAGCGGGGGTGTCACAGATACGCAGTATTTT. Amino acid sequence: CASSSGTSGGVTDTQYF. The rearrangement uses TRBV5-1 and TRBJ2-3; 14 bases are a match to TRBD2. This CDR3 spans 17 amino acids. J lost 2 bases, V lost 3 bases, and 5 bases had no gene match. Germline CDR1 reads SGHRS; CDR2 reads YFSETQ.

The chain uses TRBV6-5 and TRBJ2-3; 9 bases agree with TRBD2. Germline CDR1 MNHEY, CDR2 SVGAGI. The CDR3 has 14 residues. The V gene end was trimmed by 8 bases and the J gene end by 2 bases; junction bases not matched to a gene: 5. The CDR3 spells CASATSGNTDTQYF. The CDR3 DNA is TGTGCCAGCGCGACTAGCGGCAACACAGATACGCAGTATTTT.

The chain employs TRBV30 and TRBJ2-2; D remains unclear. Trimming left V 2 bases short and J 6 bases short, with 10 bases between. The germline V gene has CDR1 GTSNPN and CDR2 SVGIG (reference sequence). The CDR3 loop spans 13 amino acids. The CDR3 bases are TGTGCCTGGAGTCTATTATCGCCCGGGGAGCTGTTTTTT. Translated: CAWSLLSPGELFF.

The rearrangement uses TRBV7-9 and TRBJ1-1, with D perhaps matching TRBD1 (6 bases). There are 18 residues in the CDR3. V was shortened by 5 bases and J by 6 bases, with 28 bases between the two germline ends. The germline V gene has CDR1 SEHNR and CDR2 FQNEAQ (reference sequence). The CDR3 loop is CASSPNYRQAGGRAEAFF. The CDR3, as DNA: TGTGCCAGCAGCCCTAACTACAGACAGGCCGGGGGGCGGGCTGAAGCTTTCTTT.

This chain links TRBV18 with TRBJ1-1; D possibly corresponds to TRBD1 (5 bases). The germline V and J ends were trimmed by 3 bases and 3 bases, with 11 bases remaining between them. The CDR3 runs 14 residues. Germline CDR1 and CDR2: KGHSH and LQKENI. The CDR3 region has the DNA TGTGCCAGCTCACCCCTTCAGGGCGACACTGAAGCTTTCTTT. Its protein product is CASSPLQGDTEAFF.

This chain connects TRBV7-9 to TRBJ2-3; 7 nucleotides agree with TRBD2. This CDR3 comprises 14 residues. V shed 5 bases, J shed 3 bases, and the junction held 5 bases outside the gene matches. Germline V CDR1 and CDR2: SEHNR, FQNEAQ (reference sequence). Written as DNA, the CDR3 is TGTGCCAGCAGCATTGGCGGGGGAACAGATACGCAGTATTTT. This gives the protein CASSIGGGTDTQYF.

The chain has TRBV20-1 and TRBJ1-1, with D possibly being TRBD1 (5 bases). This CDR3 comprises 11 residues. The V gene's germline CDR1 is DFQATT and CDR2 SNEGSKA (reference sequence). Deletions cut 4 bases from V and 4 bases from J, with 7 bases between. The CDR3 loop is CSATQGTEAFF. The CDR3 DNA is TGCAGTGCTACCCAGGGCACTGAAGCTTTCTTT.

This chain's CDR3 is CASSLVTSGGAKSTDTQYF. The CDR3 nucleotides read TGTGCCAGCAGCTTAGTAACTAGCGGGGGGGCGAAGAGCACAGATACGCAGTATTTT. The chain uses TRBV7-2 and TRBJ2-3; TRBD2 aligns across 13 bases. Germline values: CDR1 SGHTA, CDR2 FQGNSA. V dropped 1 base and J dropped 0; count of bases not matched to a gene: 7. The CDR3 is 19 amino acids.

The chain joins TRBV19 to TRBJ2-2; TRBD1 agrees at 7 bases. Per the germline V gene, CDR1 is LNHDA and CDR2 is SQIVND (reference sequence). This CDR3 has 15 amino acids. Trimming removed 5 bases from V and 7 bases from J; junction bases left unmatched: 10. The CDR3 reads CASSVRQGVIGELFF. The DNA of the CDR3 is TGTGCCAGTAGTGTTAGACAGGGAGTTATCGGGGAGCTGTTTTTT.

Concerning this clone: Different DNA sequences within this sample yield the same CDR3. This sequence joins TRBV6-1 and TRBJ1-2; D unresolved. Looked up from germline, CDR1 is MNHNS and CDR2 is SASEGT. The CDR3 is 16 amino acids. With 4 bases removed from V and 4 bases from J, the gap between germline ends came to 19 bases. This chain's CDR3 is CASSVQPTRNVYGYTF. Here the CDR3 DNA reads TGTGCCAGCAGTGTACAGCCTACAAGAAATGTCTATGGCTACACCTTC.

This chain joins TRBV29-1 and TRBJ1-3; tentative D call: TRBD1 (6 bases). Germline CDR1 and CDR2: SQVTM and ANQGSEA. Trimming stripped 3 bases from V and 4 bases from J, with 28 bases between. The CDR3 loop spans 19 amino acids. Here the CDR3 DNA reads TGCAGCGTTGATGGGGGACACGAAGATACCTCTGGCGGAGGAAACACCATATATTTT. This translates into CSVDGGHEDTSGGGNTIYF.

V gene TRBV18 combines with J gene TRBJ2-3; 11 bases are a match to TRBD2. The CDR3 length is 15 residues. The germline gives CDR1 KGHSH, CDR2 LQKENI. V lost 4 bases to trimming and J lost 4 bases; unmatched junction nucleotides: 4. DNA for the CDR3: TGTGCCAGCTCACTAGCGGGAGGGCCTTCAGATACGCAGTATTTT. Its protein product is CASSLAGGPSDTQYF. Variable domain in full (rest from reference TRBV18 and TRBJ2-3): NAGVMQNPRHLVRRRGQEARLRCSPMKGHSHVYWYRQLPEEGLKFMVYLQKENIIDESGMPKERFSAEFPKEGPSILRIQQVVRGDSAAYFCASSLAGGPSDTQYFGPGTRLTVL.

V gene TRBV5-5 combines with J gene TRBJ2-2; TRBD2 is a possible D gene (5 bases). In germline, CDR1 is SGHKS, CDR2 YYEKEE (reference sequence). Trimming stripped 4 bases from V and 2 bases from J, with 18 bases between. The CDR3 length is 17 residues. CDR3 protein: CASSLRASLGNTGELFF. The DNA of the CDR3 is TGTGCCAGCAGCCTTAGGGCTAGCTTAGGCAACACCGGGGAGCTGTTTTTT.

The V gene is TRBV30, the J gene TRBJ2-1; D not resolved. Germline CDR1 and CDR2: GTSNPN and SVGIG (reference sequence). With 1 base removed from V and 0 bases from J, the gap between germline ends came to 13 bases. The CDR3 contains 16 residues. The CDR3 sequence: CAWSAAARSSYNEQFF. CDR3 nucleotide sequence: TGTGCCTGGAGTGCGGCGGCCAGAAGCTCCTACAATGAGCAGTTCTTC.